The 31 T cell receptor beta chains reported below all come from one sample, sequenced in a study of blood T cells in healthy people across ages. Through a sample-barcoded 5' primer and a J-beta primer mix, a second PCR was run for about 7 to 12 cycles. Each CDR3 protein is one row after TCRdb ran MiXCR on the 5' RACE reads. This sample yields some 790,000 distinct CDR3 sequences, of which 29% are seen a single time; roughly 17% belongs to the top ten. The material sequenced was blood. These TCRs come from an elderly woman in good health.

A note on this clonotype: A much larger clonotype is one base distant, so this may be a read error. The rearrangement links TRBV28 to TRBJ2-7; no firm D call. Trimming removed 2 bases at V and 0 bases at J, with 11 bases between. CDR1 is MDHEN, CDR2 SYDVKM, per germline. The CDR3 totals 15 residues. The CDR3 DNA is TGTGCCAGCAGTTTAGGGCGGTGCAACTCCTACGAGCAGTACTTC. This translates into CASSLGRCNSYEQYF.

This clonotype came up a few times. V is TRBV7-8 and J is TRBJ2-4; D remains unclear. This CDR3 has 16 residues. The V end was cut by 2 bases, the J end by 0 bases, with 11 bases between. Germline loops: CDR1 SGHVS, CDR2 FQNEAQ. CDR3: CASSLLGAIAKNIQYF. The CDR3 DNA reads as TGTGCCAGCAGCTTATTAGGAGCCATAGCCAAAAACATTCAGTACTTC.

The table lists this clonotype with a count of one. The gene calls are TRBV6-5 and TRBJ1-1, with a possible D match to TRBD1 (5 bases). Trimming left V 0 bases short and J 0 bases short, with 11 bases between. CDR1 is MNHEY, CDR2 SVGAGI, per germline. The CDR3 runs to 16 residues. This chain's CDR3 is CASSYSAGWLNTEAFF. In nucleotides, the CDR3 is TGTGCCAGCAGTTACTCGGCAGGGTGGTTGAACACTGAAGCTTTCTTT.

This clonotype was detected only a few times. This sequence joins TRBV3-1 and TRBJ1-6, with D maybe TRBD1 (5 bases). V shed 7 bases and J shed 7 bases, with 17 bases lying between them. Germline loops: CDR1 LGHDT, CDR2 YNNKEL (reference sequence). The CDR3 loop spans 15 amino acids. The CDR3 DNA sequence: TGTGCCAGCACCGCGGTGATCTCAGGGAATTCACCCCTCCACTTT. This translates into CASTAVISGNSPLHF.

This clonotype appeared once. This clone may be a read error of a much larger clone one base away. This sequence joins TRBV5-1 and TRBJ2-1, with unresolved D. The CDR3 loop spans 15 amino acids. V lost 3 bases, J lost 7 bases, and 17 bases lay in between. Germline CDR1 is SGHRS and CDR2 is YFSETQ. The CDR3 spells CASSSNFIGSNEQFF. The DNA of the CDR3 is TGCGCCAGCAGCTCGAATTTTATAGGGTCGAATGAGCAGTTCTTC.

The chain combines TRBV11-2 with TRBJ2-1, with D possibly called TRBD1 or TRBD2 (5 bases each). CDR1 SGHAT and CDR2 FQNNGV come from the germline V gene. This CDR3 comprises 13 residues. V gave up 5 bases and J gave up 6 bases, with 11 bases separating them. The CDR3 is CASSVGPVNEQFF. The CDR3 DNA reads as TGTGCCAGCAGCGTGGGACCGGTCAATGAGCAGTTCTTC.

This clonotype was recorded a few times. The chain combines TRBV20-1 with TRBJ2-5, with TRBD2 matching 15 bases. Trimming at V came to 4 bases and at J to 7 bases, leaving 10 bases not matched to a gene. This CDR3 has 16 residues. Germline lookup yields CDR1 DFQATT and CDR2 SNEGSKA (reference sequence). The DNA for the CDR3 is TGCAGTGCTAACGATGGACTAGCGGGGGGGCCGGGGACCCAGTACTTC. As protein: CSANDGLAGGPGTQYF.

This clonotype was counted many times. V is TRBV7-2 and J is TRBJ2-5, with D perhaps matching TRBD1 (6 bases). Trimming shortened V by 8 bases and J by 5 bases, and 12 bases separated the two germline ends. The CDR3 covers 12 residues. In germline, CDR1 is SGHTA, CDR2 FQGNSA. For the CDR3, the DNA is TGTGCCAGCGCCTCAAGGGGGGAGACCCAGTACTTC. This codes for CASASRGETQYF.

In its sample, this clonotype was seen many times. The CDR3 reads CATSRDGGPYEQYF. The CDR3, as DNA: TGTGCCACCAGCAGAGATGGGGGACCTTACGAGCAGTACTTC. The chain couples TRBV15 to TRBJ2-7; D may match TRBD1 or TRBD2 (5 bases each). Germline CDR1 LNHNV, CDR2 YYDKDF (reference sequence). The CDR3 sequence is 14 residues long. Trimming took off 0 bases at V and 4 bases at J, with 10 bases between the two ends.

This clonotype was counted ten times or more. V is TRBV29-1 and J is TRBJ2-5; D gene ambiguous. CDR3 length: 12 amino acids. The V end lost 3 bases, the J end lost 4 bases, and 9 bases lay between the germline ends. Germline V gene lookup returns CDR1 SQVTM and CDR2 ANQGSEA. CDR3 sequence reads: CSVDVAGETQYF. The CDR3 nucleotides read TGCAGCGTTGATGTCGCAGGAGAGACCCAGTACTTC.

The chain has TRBV6-5 and TRBJ1-5; a weak D match, TRBD1 (5 bases). Germline lookup yields CDR1 MNHEY and CDR2 SVGAGI. The CDR3 runs to 14 residues. With 5 bases removed from V and 9 bases from J, the gap between germline ends came to 17 bases. The CDR3 nucleotides read TGTGCCAGCAGTGGGACCCACGGAAAATCGCCCCAGCATTTT. Its protein product is CASSGTHGKSPQHF.

The J gene is TRBJ1-1, the V gene TRBV3-1, with D perhaps matching TRBD1 (5 bases). The length of the CDR3 is 15 residues. Trimming pared 2 bases from V and 0 bases from J, leaving 10 bases between. Germline assignment: CDR1 LGHDT and CDR2 YNNKEL (reference sequence). CDR3 DNA: TGTGCCAGCAGCCAAAGTGGGGGGTTGAACACTGAAGCTTTCTTT. Amino acid sequence: CASSQSGGLNTEAFF.

The table lists this clonotype with many counts. The chain joins TRBV19 to TRBJ2-7; TRBD1 agrees at 10 bases. With 8 bases clipped from V and 3 bases from J, the junction kept 4 bases outside the gene matches. Germline loops: CDR1 LNHDA, CDR2 SQIVND (reference sequence). The length of the CDR3 is 13 residues. CDR3 DNA sequence: TGTGCCAGTTCGGGGACAGGGGTCTACGAGCAGTACTTC. Its translation: CASSGTGVYEQYF.

A few counts support this clonotype. A much larger clone differs by one base, so this may be a read error. The chain links TRBV20-1 to TRBJ2-5, with D tentatively TRBD2 (6 bases). CDR3 size: 14 residues. Germline V gene sequence: CDR1 DFQATT, CDR2 SNEGSKA (reference sequence). V lost 2 bases and J 11 bases, leaving 21 bases between the germline ends. DNA for the CDR3: TGCAGTGCTAGACTTGAACGGGGGTCGTGGGAGCAGTACTTC. It translates to CSARLERGSWEQYF.

The rearrangement joins TRBV6-5 to TRBJ1-2; 12 nucleotides line up with TRBD1. The CDR3 loop spans 16 amino acids. The germline V gene has CDR1 MNHEY and CDR2 SVGAGI. The ends lost 2 bases at V and 4 bases at J; junction bases unmatched: 5. CDR3 nucleotides: TGTGCCAGCAGTTACGCCGGGACAGGGGGCTTCTATGGCTACACCTTC. This codes for CASSYAGTGGFYGYTF.

The V call is TRBV7-8, the J call TRBJ2-3; D gene uncertain. V was clipped by 5 bases and J by 2 bases, with 14 bases between them. The CDR3 extends over 15 amino acids. Looked up from germline, CDR1 is SGHVS and CDR2 is FQNEAQ. The CDR3 region has the DNA TGTGCCAGCAGCCATCCGTCGGGCCCCACAGATACGCAGTATTTT. Amino acid sequence: CASSHPSGPTDTQYF.

This clonotype showed up just a few times. This rearrangement joins TRBV20-1 to TRBJ2-1; possibly TRBD1 for D (6 bases). Trimming shortened V by 1 base and J by 7 bases, and 20 bases separated the two germline ends. The germline CDR1 and CDR2 sequences are DFQATT and SNEGSKA (reference sequence). CDR3 length equals 16 residues. The CDR3 region is CSARVSRGPLVNEQFF. Here the CDR3 DNA reads TGCAGTGCTAGAGTTAGCAGGGGCCCCCTTGTAAATGAGCAGTTCTTC.

CDR3 loop: CASSSSDRGTTYEQYF. CDR3 in DNA: TGCGCCAGCAGCTCCTCAGATCGGGGGACGACCTACGAGCAGTACTTC. The J gene is TRBJ2-5, the V gene TRBV5-1, with D possibly TRBD2 on 6 matching bases. The tail of the sequence fits TRBJ2-7 better, so the J call may be wrong. Germline assignment: CDR1 SGHRS and CDR2 YFSETQ. The CDR3 length is 16 residues.

The V and J genes are TRBV5-1 and TRBJ2-2; D uncertain. Germline values: CDR1 SGHRS, CDR2 YFSETQ. V lost 0 bases to trimming and J lost 5 bases, with 11 bases between them. CDR3 length: 15 residues. As DNA, the CDR3 is TGCGCCAGCAGCTTGGTTTCAGAATCTACCGGGGAGCTGTTTTTT. Translating it yields CASSLVSESTGELFF.

This clonotype was seen a single time. A read error may explain this, as a much larger clone is one base away. The V and J genes are TRBV6-2 or TRBV6-3 and TRBJ2-1, with a tentative D call TRBD2 (7 bases). The last part of the DNA fits TRBJ2-7 better; the J call may be wrong. CDR1 and CDR2 (germline): MNHEY, SVGEGT. The CDR3 sequence is 16 residues long. The CDR3 sequence is CASRGETGGLDNEQYF. The CDR3 nucleotides read TGTGCCAGCAGAGGAGAGACGGGGGGCCTAGACAATGAGCAGTACTTC.

At least ten counts were recorded for this clonotype. The chain is built from TRBV3-1 and TRBJ1-6; 7 bases are a match to TRBD1. The germline V gene encodes CDR1 LGHDT and CDR2 YNNKEL (reference sequence). This CDR3 is built from 12 residues. With 4 bases clipped from V and 16 bases from J, the junction kept 7 bases outside the gene matches. The DNA of the CDR3 is TGTGCCAGCAGCCGAGACAGGGCAGGACTCCACTTT. Amino acids: CASSRDRAGLHF. The full variable domain, completed using reference TRBV3-1 and TRBJ1-6, is DTAVSQTPKYLVTQMGNDKSIKCEQNLGHDTMYWYKQDSKKFLKIMFSYNNKELIINETVPNRFSPKSPDKAHLNLHINSLELGDSAVYFCASSRDRAGLHFGNGTRLTVT.

This clonotype was recorded many times. This sequence joins TRBV2 and TRBJ1-6, with 9 bases matching TRBD1. The CDR3 is made up of 14 amino acids. Trimming took 5 bases from V and 10 from J; bases not matched to a gene: 6. Per germline, CDR1 SNHLY and CDR2 FYNNEI. The CDR3 nucleotides are TGTGCCAGCAGTTTAACAGGGGGCGGATCACCCCTCCACTTT. As protein: CASSLTGGGSPLHF.

This clonotype was picked up many times. This chain connects TRBV7-9 to TRBJ2-7, with 9 bases matching TRBD1. CDR1 and CDR2 (germline): SEHNR, FQNEAQ (reference sequence). The CDR3 is 14 residues long. Trimming cost V 6 bases and J 2 bases; bases outside gene matches: 5. The CDR3 spells CASSPGTGTYEQYF. The CDR3 DNA reads as TGTGCCAGCAGTCCCGGGACAGGGACCTACGAGCAGTACTTC.

The chain has TRBV13 and TRBJ2-1; 7 nucleotides line up with TRBD1. Germline V gene data show CDR1 as PRHDT and CDR2 as FYEKMQ (reference sequence). Trimming took 5 bases from V and 10 from J; bases not matched to a gene: 14. CDR3 length: 15 amino acids. The DNA of the CDR3 is TGTGCCAGCAGCCAAGGTAGGGGGCGCGGTTCGGAGCAGTTCTTC. Residues: CASSQGRGRGSEQFF.

V and J are TRBV20-1 and TRBJ1-4; tentatively, D is TRBD1 (6 bases). Germline assignment: CDR1 DFQATT and CDR2 SNEGSKA (reference sequence). The germline V and J ends were trimmed by 3 bases and 7 bases, with 15 bases remaining between them. The CDR3 totals 14 residues. The CDR3 sequence is CSARVSTGSEKLFF. CDR3 DNA sequence: TGCAGTGCTAGGGTTTCAACAGGGAGTGAAAAACTGTTTTTT.

As concerns this clonotype: Being one base from a much bigger clone, this may be a read error. J is TRBJ2-3 and V is TRBV20-1, with D tentatively TRBD1 (5 bases). There are 13 residues in the CDR3. Germline V gene data show CDR1 as DFQATT and CDR2 as SNEGSKA (reference sequence). V was pared by 6 bases and J by 5 bases, with 15 bases between. The CDR3 spells CSAHQGQRDTQYF. The CDR3 DNA follows: TGCAGTGCCCACCAGGGCCAGAGAGATACGCAGTATTTT.

This clonotype was seen a handful of times. Just one base apart from a much larger clone, this may be a read error. The chain is built from TRBV5-1 and TRBJ2-4; 11 bases match TRBD1. This CDR3 has 17 residues. Germline V lookup: CDR1 SGHRS, CDR2 YFSETQ. The V and J ends lost 2 bases and 9 bases, in that order; junction bases with no gene match: 13. CDR3 sequence (DNA): TGCGCCAGCAGCTTAACCAGCCGGACAGGGGGCTGGGGCATTCAGTACTTC. Protein sequence: CASSLTSRTGGWGIQYF.

This clonotype was observed many times. The chain couples TRBV6-2 or TRBV6-3 to TRBJ2-7; the D gene is possibly TRBD1 (5 bases). Germline V CDR1 and CDR2: MNHEY, SVGEGT. The CDR3 has 14 residues. V was cut by 6 bases and J by 3 bases, with 15 bases left in between. CDR3: CASRLFQGYYEQYF. The CDR3 coding sequence is TGTGCCAGCAGGCTCTTCCAGGGTTACTACGAGCAGTACTTC.

The gene calls are TRBV5-1 and TRBJ2-7, with no clear D. Trimming stripped 5 bases from V and 3 bases from J, with 18 bases between. Per germline, CDR1 SGHRS and CDR2 YFSETQ. This CDR3 region has 15 residues. CDR3 amino acids: CASRDAGASLYEQYF. The CDR3 DNA is TGCGCCAGCAGGGACGCAGGAGCCTCCCTCTACGAGCAGTACTTC.

This clonotype has ten or more counts. The chain couples TRBV10-3 to TRBJ2-3, with TRBD2 matching 9 bases. J was trimmed by 4 bases and V by 4 bases; bases with no gene match: 3. CDR3 length: 14 amino acids. In germline, CDR1 is ENHRY, CDR2 SYGVKD. The chain's CDR3 is CAISGASGADTQYF. As DNA, the CDR3 is TGTGCCATCAGTGGGGCTAGCGGGGCAGATACGCAGTATTTT.

This clonotype was counted ten times or more. The rearrangement joins TRBV6-5 to TRBJ1-6, with TRBD1 matching 7 bases. J gave up 4 bases and V 5 bases, and 5 bases lay outside the gene matches. From germline, CDR1 is MNHEY and CDR2 SVGAGI. This CDR3 region has 15 residues. The CDR3 spells CASSQGGTYNSPLHF. The CDR3, as DNA: TGTGCCAGCAGTCAGGGGGGAACTTATAATTCACCCCTCCACTTT.